Listed here is a single T cell receptor (beta chain). TCRdb re-called the 5' RACE reads; one entry per CDR3 protein, DNA not given. Its table lists approximately 150,000 distinct CDR3 sequences. The entry originates in a study of T cells expressing NK-cell markers. Per the germline V gene, CDR1 is MDHEN and CDR2 is SYDVKM. This CDR3 is built from 15 residues. The sequence was collected from a man younger than 35 in good health. The specimen was blood T cells: a sorted CD56 or NKG2C T cell subset, CD4+ or CD8+ T cells, or bulk PBMC T cells (not recorded which). The rearrangement links TRBV28 to TRBJ2-7; TCRdb's D gene call, TRBD1, goes unchecked for lack of DNA. The CDR3 loop reads CASSLGQGALYEQYF.